This T cell receptor beta chain was sequenced for a study of read filtering for tumor transcriptome and immune sequencing. The overall study: Patients were approximately 18 male and 11 to 15 female, mean age approximately 70 years, range roughly 45 to 85.

This CDR3 contains 13 residues. Germline V gene sequence: CDR1 KGHSH, CDR2 LQKENI. General observations from the study: Dropping single-read clonotypes raised IR-seq and RNA-seq shared-clonotype correlation.

Molecular barcoded adaptors covering alpha/delta and beta/gamma chains were used on 400 to 450 ng RNA. MiXCR, run by TCRdb on the reads, gives a single entry per CDR3 protein. The data contain fewer than 100,000 distinct CDR3 sequences, more than 9% of them singletons. On this clonotype: Its antigen remains unknown. A read error may be the cause here, since a much bigger clone is one base away.

This clonotype was sampled from a donor aged 40 or over with multiple myeloma. Specimen: a population of CD138-negative cells sorted from bone marrow. This chain joins TRBV18 and TRBJ2-5; perhaps D is TRBD1 or TRBD2 (5 bases each). Written as DNA, the CDR3 is TGTGCCAGCTCACCAGAGGGGAAAGAGGCCCAGTACTTC. Its protein is CASSPEGKEAQYF.